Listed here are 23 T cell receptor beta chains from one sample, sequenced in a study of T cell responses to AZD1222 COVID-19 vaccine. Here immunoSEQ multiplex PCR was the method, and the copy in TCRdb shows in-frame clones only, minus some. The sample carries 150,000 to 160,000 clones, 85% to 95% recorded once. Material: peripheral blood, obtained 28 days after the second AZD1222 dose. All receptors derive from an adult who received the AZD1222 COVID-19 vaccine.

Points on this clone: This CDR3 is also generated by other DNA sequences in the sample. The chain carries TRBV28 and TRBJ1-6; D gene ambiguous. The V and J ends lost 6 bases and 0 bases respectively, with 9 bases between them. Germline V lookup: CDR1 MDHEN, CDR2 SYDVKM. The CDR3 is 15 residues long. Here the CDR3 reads CASSFKGSYNSPLHF. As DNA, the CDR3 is TGTGCCAGCAGCTTTAAGGGCTCCTATAATTCACCCCTCCACTTT.

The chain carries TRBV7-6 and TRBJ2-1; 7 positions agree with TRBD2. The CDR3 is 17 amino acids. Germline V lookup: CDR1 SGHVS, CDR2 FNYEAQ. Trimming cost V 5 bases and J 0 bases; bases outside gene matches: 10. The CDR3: CASSHPSGGTSYNEQFF. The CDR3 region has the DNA TGTGCCAGCAGCCATCCTAGCGGAGGTACCTCCTACAATGAGCAGTTCTTC.

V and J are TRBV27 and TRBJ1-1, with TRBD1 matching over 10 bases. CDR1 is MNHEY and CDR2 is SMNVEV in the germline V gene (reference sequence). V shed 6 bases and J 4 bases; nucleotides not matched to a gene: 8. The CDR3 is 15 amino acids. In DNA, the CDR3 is TGTGCCAGCAGGATAGCGGGACAGGGGCGCACTGAAGCTTTCTTT. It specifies CASRIAGQGRTEAFF.

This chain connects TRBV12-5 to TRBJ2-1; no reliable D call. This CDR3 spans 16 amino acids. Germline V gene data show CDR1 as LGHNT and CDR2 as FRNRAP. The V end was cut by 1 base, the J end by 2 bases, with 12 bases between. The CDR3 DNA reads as TGTGCTAGTGGTTTGGACGGGTCTCGAGCCTACAATGAGCAGTTCTTC. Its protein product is CASGLDGSRAYNEQFF.

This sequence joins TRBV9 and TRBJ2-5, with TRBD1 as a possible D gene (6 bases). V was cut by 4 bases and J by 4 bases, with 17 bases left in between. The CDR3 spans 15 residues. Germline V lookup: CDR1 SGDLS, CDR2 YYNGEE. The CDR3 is CASSRPGVMGETQYF. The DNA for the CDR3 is TGTGCCAGCAGCCGCCCAGGGGTCATGGGAGAGACCCAGTACTTC.

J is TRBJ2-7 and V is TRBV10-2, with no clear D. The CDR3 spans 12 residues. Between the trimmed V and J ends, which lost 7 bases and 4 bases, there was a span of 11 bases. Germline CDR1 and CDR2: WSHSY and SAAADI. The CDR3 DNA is TGCGCCAGCAATAAGGACCCATACGAGCAGTACTTC. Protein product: CASNKDPYEQYF.

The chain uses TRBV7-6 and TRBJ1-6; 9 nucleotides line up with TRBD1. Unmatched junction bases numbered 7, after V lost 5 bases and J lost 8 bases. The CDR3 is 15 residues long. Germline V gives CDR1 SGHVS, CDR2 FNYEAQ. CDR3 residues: CASSARTGDDSPLHF. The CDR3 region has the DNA TGTGCCAGCAGCGCCCGGACAGGGGATGATTCACCCCTCCACTTT.

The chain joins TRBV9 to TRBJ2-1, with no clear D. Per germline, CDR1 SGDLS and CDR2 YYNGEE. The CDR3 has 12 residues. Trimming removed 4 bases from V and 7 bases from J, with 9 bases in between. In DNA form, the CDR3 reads TGTGCCAGCAGCCGTGGGCCGAATGAGCAGTTCTTC. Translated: CASSRGPNEQFF.

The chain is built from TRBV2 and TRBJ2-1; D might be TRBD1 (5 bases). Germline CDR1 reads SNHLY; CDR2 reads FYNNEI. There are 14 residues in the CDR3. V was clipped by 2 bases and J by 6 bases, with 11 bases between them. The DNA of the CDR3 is TGTGCCAGCAGTGAATGGATCCAGGGCAATGAGCAGTTCTTC. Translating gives CASSEWIQGNEQFF.

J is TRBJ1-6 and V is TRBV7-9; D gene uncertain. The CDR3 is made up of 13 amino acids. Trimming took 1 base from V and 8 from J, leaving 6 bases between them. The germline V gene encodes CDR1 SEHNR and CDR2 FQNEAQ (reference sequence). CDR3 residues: CASSLVQDSPLHF. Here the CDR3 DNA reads TGTGCCAGCAGCTTAGTCCAGGATTCACCCCTCCACTTT.

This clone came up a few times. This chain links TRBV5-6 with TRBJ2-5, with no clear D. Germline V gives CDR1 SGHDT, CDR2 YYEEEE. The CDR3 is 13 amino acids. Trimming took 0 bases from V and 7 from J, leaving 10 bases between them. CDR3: CASSLGDLVTQYF. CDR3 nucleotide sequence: TGTGCCAGCAGCTTGGGGGATCTGGTGACCCAGTACTTC.

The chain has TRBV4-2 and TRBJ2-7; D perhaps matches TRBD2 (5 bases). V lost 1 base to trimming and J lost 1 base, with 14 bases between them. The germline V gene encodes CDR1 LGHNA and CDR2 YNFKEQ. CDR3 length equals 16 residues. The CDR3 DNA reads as TGTGCCAGCAGCCAAGCCCCGGGATTATCATCCTACGAGCAGTACTTC. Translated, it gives CASSQAPGLSSYEQYF.

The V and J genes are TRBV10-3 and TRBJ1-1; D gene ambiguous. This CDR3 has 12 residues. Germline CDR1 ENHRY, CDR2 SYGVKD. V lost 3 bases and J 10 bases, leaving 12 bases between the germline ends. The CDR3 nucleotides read TGTGCCATCAGTGAAGACCAACGAGGAGCTTTCTTT. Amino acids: CAISEDQRGAFF.

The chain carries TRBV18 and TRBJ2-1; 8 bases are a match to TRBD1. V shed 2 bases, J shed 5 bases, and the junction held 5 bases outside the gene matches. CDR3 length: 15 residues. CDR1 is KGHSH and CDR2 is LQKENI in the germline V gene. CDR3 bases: TGTGCCAGCTCACCATCAGGGGGCCCAAACAATGAGCAGTTCTTC. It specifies CASSPSGGPNNEQFF.

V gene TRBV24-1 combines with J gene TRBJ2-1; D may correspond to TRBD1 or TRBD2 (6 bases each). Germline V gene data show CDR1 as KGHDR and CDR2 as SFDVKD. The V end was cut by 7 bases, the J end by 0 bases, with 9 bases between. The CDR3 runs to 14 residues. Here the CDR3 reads CATRRGPSYNEQFF. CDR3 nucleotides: TGTGCCACCAGACGGGGGCCCTCCTACAATGAGCAGTTCTTC.

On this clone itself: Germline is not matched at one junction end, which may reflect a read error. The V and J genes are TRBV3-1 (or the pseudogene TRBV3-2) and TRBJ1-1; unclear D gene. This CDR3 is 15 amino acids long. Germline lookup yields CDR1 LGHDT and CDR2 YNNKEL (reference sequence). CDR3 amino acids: CASSQVTTMNTEAFF. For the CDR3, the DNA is TGTGCCAGCAGTCAAGTTACAACTATGAACACTGAAGCTTTCTTT.

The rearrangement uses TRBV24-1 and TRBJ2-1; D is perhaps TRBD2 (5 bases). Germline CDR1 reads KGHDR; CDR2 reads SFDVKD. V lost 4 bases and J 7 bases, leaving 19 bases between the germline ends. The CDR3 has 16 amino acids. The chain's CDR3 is CATSERGSRRTNEQFF. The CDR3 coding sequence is TGTGCCACCAGTGAACGCGGGTCCCGGCGGACTAATGAGCAGTTCTTC.

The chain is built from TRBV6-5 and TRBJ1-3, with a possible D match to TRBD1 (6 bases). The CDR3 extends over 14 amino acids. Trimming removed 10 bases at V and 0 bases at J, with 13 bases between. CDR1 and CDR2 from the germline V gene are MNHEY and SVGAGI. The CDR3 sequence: CAIRKGGSGNTIYF. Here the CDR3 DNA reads TGTGCCATAAGAAAAGGGGGCTCTGGAAACACCATATATTTT.

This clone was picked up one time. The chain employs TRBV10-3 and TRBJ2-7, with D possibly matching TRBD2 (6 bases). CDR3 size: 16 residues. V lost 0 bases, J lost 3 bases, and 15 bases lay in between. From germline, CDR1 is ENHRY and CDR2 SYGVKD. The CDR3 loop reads CAISESPGLGDYEQYF. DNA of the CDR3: TGTGCCATCAGTGAGTCCCCGGGACTTGGAGACTACGAGCAGTACTTC.

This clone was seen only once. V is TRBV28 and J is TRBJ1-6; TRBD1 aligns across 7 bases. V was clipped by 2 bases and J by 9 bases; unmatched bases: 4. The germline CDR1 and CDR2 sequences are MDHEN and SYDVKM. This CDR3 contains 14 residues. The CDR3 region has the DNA TGTGCCAGCAGTTTAGTCAGGGGGAGTTCACCCCTCCACTTT. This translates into CASSLVRGSSPLHF.

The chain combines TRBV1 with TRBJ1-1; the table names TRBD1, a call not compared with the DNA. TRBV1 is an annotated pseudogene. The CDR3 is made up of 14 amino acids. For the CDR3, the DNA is TGCACCAGCAGCCAGGATCCTCAGGCATTTGAAGCTTTCTTT. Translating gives CTSSQDPQAFEAFF.

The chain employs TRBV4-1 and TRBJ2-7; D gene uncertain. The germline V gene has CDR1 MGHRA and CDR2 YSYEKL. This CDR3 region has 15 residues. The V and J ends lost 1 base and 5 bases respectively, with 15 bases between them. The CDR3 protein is CASSQAAVSYHEQYF. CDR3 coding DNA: TGCGCCAGCAGCCAAGCGGCGGTTTCCTATCACGAGCAGTACTTC.

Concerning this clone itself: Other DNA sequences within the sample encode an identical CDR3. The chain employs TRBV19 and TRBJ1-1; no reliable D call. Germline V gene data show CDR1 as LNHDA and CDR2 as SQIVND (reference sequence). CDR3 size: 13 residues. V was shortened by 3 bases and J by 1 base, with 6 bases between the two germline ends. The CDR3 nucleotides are TGTGCCAGTAGTATCGGCAGGAACACTGAAGCTTTCTTT. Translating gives CASSIGRNTEAFF.